Here is one T cell receptor beta chain with its context. Only in-frame clones appear in the TCRdb table, and some are missing; sequencing was by immunoSEQ multiplex PCR. The profile shows under 85,000 clones, about 87% of them singletons. These data originate in a study of OX40 agonist ivuxolimab in advanced cancers. V gave up 8 bases and J gave up 3 bases, with 14 bases separating them. There are 14 residues in the CDR3. Germline loops: CDR1 MNHNY, CDR2 SVGAGI (reference sequence). The TCR sequence derives from an adult with an advanced solid tumor such as melanoma, head and neck, liver or kidney cancer. This rearrangement joins TRBV6-6 to TRBJ1-5; TRBD1 might be the D (5 bases). This sample comprised CD4+ or CD8+ T cells sorted from blood, obtained in a trial of the OX40 agonist ivuxolimab. The CDR3 loop is CASSGNRDNQPQHF. The CDR3 DNA reads TGTGCCAGCTCAGGGAATCGAGACAATCAGCCCCAGCATTTT.